This entry lists 10 T cell receptor beta chains sequenced from one sample in a study of identical twins. One entry per CDR3 protein results from TCRdb running MiXCR on the 5' RACE reads. The sample lists 300,000 to 350,000 distinct CDR3 sequences; 9% to 15% were seen once. The sample also formed part of further work on yellow fever vaccine responses in identical twins.

Sample: CD8+ T cells sorted from blood. Receptors originate from a woman between 18 and 29 years old in good health.

This clonotype was detected many times. The chain carries TRBV4-1 and TRBJ1-1; TRBD1 might be the D (6 bases). This CDR3 contains 13 residues. The V gene's germline CDR1 is MGHRA and CDR2 YSYEKL. V lost 1 base, J lost 7 bases, and 10 bases lay in between. CDR3 protein: CASSQVQGYEAFF. Here the CDR3 DNA reads TGCGCCAGCAGCCAAGTACAGGGTTATGAAGCTTTCTTT.

This clonotype was seen a handful of times. This chain joins TRBV29-1 and TRBJ2-1; D perhaps matches TRBD1 (6 bases). V was clipped by 0 bases and J by 0 bases, with 6 bases between them. CDR1 and CDR2 (germline): SQVTM, ANQGSEA. This CDR3 comprises 14 residues. CDR3 in DNA: TGCAGCGTTGAAGACAGGGGCTCCTACAATGAGCAGTTCTTC. It yields the protein CSVEDRGSYNEQFF.

The V and J genes are TRBV5-1 and TRBJ2-5; D is unclear. Trimming removed 4 bases at V and 2 bases at J, with 12 bases between. The V gene's germline CDR1 is SGHRS and CDR2 YFSETQ. This CDR3 contains 14 residues. CDR3 loop: CASSLTLRQETQYF. The CDR3 DNA sequence: TGCGCCAGCAGCCTGACCCTACGACAAGAGACCCAGTACTTC.

This clonotype was counted many times. The chain recombines TRBV29-1 with TRBJ1-2; D perhaps matches TRBD1 (5 bases). In germline, CDR1 is SQVTM, CDR2 ANQGSEA. This CDR3 spans 15 amino acids. V lost 3 bases, J lost 2 bases, and 16 bases lay in between. The CDR3, as DNA: TGCAGCGTTGATCGTGGGACGCCGAAAAACTATGGCTACACCTTC. Translated, it gives CSVDRGTPKNYGYTF.

This clonotype has ten or more counts. The J gene is TRBJ2-1, the V gene TRBV12-3 or TRBV12-4; 8 nucleotides align to TRBD1. The CDR3 consists of 16 residues. V trimming: 6 bases; J trimming: 3 bases; junction bases outside the gene matches: 10. Here the CDR3 reads CASSPPGQVVYNEQFF. The CDR3 DNA reads as TGTGCCAGCAGCCCCCCGGGACAGGTCGTCTACAATGAGCAGTTCTTC.

The J gene is TRBJ2-1, the V gene TRBV5-6; TRBD2 is a possible D gene (7 bases). Germline loops: CDR1 SGHDT, CDR2 YYEEEE. CDR3 length: 16 amino acids. V was cut by 0 bases and J by 6 bases, with 16 bases left in between. The CDR3 loop reads CASSLALGGGLNEQFF. The CDR3 region has the DNA TGTGCCAGCAGCTTGGCGTTGGGGGGGGGCCTCAATGAGCAGTTCTTC.

The V and J genes are TRBV28 and TRBJ2-6, with D possibly being TRBD1 (5 bases). The germline CDR1 and CDR2 sequences are MDHEN and SYDVKM. The germline V and J ends were trimmed by 3 bases and 0 bases, with 12 bases remaining between them. This CDR3 is built from 17 residues. The CDR3 loop is CASSFSYRHSGANVLTF. CDR3 bases: TGTGCCAGCAGTTTCTCCTACAGGCACTCTGGGGCCAACGTCCTGACTTTC.

This clonotype was picked up a small number of times. V and J are TRBV12-3 or TRBV12-4 and TRBJ2-2; 8 bases align to TRBD2. The CDR3 spans 15 residues. The trim removed 6 bases at V and 5 bases at J, leaving 8 bases unmatched. The CDR3 DNA is TGTGCCAGCAGCGTCGGAGCGGGAGCTACCGGGGAGCTGTTTTTT. Protein sequence: CASSVGAGATGELFF.

V is TRBV20-1 and J is TRBJ1-5, with 9 bases that match TRBD1. Germline CDR1 and CDR2: DFQATT and SNEGSKA (reference sequence). The CDR3 contains 16 residues. Germline trimming cut 1 base from V and 5 bases from J; bases unmatched to any gene: 9. The CDR3 region has the DNA TGCAGTGCTAGAGGGAGGGACAGGGTGGTGGATCAGCCCCAGCATTTT. This gives the protein CSARGRDRVVDQPQHF.

This clonotype occurred a few times. V is TRBV5-1 and J is TRBJ2-3; no firm D call. Germline V gives CDR1 SGHRS, CDR2 YFSETQ. CDR3 length: 14 amino acids. Trimming removed 5 bases at V and 2 bases at J, with 12 bases between. The CDR3 bases are TGCGCCAGCAGTGAAGTCATCTCCACAGATACGCAGTATTTT. Translation: CASSEVISTDTQYF.